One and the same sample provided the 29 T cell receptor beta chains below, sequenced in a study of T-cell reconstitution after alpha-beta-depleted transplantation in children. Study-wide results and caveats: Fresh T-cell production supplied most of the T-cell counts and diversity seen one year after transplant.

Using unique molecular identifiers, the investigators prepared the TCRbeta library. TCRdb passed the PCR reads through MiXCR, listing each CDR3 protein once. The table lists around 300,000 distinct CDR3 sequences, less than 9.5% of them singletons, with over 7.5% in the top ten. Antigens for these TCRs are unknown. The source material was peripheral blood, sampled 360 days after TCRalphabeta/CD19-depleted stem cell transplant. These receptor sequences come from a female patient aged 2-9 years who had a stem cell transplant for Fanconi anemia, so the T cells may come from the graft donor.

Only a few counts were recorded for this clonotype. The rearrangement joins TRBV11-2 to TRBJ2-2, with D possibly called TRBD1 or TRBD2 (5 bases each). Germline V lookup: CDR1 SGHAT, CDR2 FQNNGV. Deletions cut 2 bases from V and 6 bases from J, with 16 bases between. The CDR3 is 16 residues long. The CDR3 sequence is CASSLLRDATSGELFF. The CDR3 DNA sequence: TGTGCCAGCAGCTTACTCCGGGACGCTACTTCCGGGGAGCTGTTTTTT.

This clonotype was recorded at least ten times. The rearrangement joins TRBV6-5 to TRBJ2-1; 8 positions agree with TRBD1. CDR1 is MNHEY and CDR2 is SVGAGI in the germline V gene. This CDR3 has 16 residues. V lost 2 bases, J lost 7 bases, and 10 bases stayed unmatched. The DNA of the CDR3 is TGTGCCAGCAGTTACGGGGCCGGGACAGGTATGAATGAGCAGTTCTTC. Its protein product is CASSYGAGTGMNEQFF.

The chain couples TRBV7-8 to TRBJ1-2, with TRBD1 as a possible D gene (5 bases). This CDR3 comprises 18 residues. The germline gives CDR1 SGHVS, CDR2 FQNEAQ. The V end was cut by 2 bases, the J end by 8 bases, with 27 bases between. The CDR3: CASSLLLGPSLRGGGYTF. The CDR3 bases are TGTGCCAGCAGCTTATTACTAGGGCCTTCCCTCCGGGGGGGAGGCTACACCTTC.

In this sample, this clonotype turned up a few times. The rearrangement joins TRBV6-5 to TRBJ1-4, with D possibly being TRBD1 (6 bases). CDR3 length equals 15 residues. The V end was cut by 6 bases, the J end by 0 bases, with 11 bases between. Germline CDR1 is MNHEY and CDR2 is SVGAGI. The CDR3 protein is CASSRTGSTNEKLFF. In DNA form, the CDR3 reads TGTGCCAGCAGCCGCACAGGGTCAACTAATGAAAAACTGTTTTTT.

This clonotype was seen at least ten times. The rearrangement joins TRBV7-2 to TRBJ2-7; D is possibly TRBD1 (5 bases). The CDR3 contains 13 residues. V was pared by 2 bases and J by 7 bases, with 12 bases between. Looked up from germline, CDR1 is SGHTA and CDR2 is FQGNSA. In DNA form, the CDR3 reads TGTGCCAGCAGCTTAATAGGTCAGGGAGAGCAGTACTTC. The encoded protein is CASSLIGQGEQYF.

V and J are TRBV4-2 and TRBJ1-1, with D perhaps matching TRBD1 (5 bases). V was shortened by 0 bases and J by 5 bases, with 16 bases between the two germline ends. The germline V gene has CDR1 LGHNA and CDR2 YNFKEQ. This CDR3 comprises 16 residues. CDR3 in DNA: TGTGCCAGCAGCCAAGACGACGCAGGGCAGAGAACTGAAGCTTTCTTT. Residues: CASSQDDAGQRTEAFF.

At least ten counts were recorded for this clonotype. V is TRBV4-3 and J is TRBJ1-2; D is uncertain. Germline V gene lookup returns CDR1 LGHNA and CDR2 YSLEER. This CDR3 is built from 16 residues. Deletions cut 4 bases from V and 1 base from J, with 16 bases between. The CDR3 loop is CASSPDGVANNYGYTF. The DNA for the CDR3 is TGCGCCAGCAGCCCGGACGGGGTGGCAAATAACTATGGCTACACCTTC.

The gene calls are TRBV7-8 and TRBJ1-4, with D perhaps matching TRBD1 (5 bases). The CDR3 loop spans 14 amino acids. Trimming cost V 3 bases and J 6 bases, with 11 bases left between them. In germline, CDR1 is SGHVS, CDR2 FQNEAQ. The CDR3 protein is CASSFRLGDEKLFF. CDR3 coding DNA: TGTGCCAGCAGCTTTCGGCTAGGGGATGAAAAACTGTTTTTT.

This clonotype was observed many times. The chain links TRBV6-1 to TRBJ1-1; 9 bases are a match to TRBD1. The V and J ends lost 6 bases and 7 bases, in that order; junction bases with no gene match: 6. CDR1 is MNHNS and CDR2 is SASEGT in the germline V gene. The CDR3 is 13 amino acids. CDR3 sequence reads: CASSRTGGSEAFF. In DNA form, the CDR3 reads TGTGCCAGCAGCCGTACAGGGGGCAGTGAAGCTTTCTTT.

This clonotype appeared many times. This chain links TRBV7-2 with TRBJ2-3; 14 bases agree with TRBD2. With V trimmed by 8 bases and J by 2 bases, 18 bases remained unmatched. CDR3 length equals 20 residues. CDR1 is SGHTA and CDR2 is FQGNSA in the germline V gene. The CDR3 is CASGVRRLAGGIYHTDTQYF. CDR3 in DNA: TGTGCCAGCGGCGTTCGTAGACTAGCGGGGGGGATTTACCACACAGATACGCAGTATTTT.

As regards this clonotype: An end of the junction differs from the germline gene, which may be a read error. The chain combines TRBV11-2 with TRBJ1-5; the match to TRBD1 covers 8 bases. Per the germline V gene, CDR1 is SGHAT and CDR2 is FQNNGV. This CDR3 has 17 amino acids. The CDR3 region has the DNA TGTGCCAGCAGCTTAGGGAGGACAGGGATGTATAATCAGCCCCGGCATTTT. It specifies CASSLGRTGMYNQPRHF.

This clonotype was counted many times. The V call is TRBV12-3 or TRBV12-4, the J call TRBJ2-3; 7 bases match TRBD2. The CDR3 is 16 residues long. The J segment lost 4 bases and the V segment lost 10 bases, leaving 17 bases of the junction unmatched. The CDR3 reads CANRPNSGSGADTQYF. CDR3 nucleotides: TGTGCCAACCGCCCCAATAGCGGGTCGGGCGCAGATACGCAGTATTTT.

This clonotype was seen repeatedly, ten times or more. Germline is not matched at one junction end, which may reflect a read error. The chain's CDR3 is CSTRTSSYNEQFF. CDR3 sequence (DNA): TGCAGTACTAGGACTAGCTCCTACAATGAGCAGTTCTTC. This rearrangement joins TRBV20-1 to TRBJ2-1; TRBD2 matches 7 bases. Germline CDR1 DFQATT, CDR2 SNEGSKA (reference sequence). CDR3 size: 13 residues.

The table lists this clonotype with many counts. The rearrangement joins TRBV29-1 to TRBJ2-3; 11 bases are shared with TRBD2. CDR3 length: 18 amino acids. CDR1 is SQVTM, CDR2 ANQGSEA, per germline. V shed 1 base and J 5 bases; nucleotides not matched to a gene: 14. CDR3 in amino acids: CSVEGLWETSGVKDTQYF. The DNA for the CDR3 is TGCAGCGTTGAAGGCCTATGGGAGACTAGCGGGGTAAAAGATACGCAGTATTTT.

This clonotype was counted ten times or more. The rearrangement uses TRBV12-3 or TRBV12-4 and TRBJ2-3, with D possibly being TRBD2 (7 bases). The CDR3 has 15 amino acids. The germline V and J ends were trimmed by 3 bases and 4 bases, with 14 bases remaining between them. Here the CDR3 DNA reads TGTGCCAGCAGTTTGCCTGACGGGGGGCCAGATACGCAGTATTTT. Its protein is CASSLPDGGPDTQYF.

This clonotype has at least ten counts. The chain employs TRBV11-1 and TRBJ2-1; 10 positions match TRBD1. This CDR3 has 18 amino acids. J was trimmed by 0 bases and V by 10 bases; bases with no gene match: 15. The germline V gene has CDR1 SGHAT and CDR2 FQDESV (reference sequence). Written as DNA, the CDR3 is TGTGCCACTTATAGACAGGGGGCGCCTCCTAGCTCCTACAATGAGCAGTTCTTC. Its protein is CATYRQGAPPSSYNEQFF.

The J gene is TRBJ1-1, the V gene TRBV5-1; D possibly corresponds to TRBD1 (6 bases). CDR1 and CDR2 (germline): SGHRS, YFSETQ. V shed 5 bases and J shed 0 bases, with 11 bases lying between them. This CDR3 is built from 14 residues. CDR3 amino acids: CASREGGMNTEAFF. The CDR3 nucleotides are TGCGCCAGCAGGGAGGGGGGCATGAACACTGAAGCTTTCTTT. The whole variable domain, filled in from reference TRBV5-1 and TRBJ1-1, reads KAGVTQTPRYLIKTRGQQVTLSCSPISGHRSVSWYQQTPGQGLQFLFEYFSETQRNKGNFPGRFSGRQFSNSRSEMNVSTLELGDSALYLCASREGGMNTEAFFGQGTRLTVV.

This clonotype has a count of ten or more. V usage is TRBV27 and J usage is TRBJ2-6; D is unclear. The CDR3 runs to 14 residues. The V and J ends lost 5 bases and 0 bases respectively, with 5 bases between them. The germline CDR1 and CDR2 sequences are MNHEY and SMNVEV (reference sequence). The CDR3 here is CASSTISGANVLTF. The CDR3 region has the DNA TGTGCCAGCAGTACCATCTCTGGGGCCAACGTCCTGACTTTC.

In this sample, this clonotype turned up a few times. The CDR3 protein is CASSPRMGGYTF. In DNA form, the CDR3 reads TGTGCCAGCAGCCCCCGGATGGGTGGCTACACCTTC. V usage is TRBV7-2 and J usage is TRBJ1-2; no clear D. The CDR3 has 12 amino acids. V dropped 5 bases and J dropped 7 bases, with 11 bases sitting between them. CDR1 and CDR2 from the germline V gene are SGHTA and FQGNSA. The full variable domain, with the rest looked up from reference TRBV7-2 and TRBJ1-2, is GAGVSQSPSNKVTEKGKDVELRCDPISGHTALYWYRQSLGQGLEFLIYFQGNSAPDKSGLPSDRFSAERTGGSVSTLTIQRTQQEDSAVYLCASSPRMGGYTFGSGTRLTVV.

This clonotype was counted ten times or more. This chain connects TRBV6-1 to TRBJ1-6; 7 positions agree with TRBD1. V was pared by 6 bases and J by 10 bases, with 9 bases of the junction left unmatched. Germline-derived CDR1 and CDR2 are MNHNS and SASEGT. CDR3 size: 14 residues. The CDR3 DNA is TGTGCCAGCAGAGGGACAGCCCAGGGATCACCCCTCCACTTT. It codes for CASRGTAQGSPLHF.

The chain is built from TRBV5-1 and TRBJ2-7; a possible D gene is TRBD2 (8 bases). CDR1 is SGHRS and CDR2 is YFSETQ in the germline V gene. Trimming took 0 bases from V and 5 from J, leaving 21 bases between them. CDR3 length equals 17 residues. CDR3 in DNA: TGCGCCAGCAGCTTGGCCCCGGGAGGGCAGGGGGGCAACGAGCAGTACTTC. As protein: CASSLAPGGQGGNEQYF.

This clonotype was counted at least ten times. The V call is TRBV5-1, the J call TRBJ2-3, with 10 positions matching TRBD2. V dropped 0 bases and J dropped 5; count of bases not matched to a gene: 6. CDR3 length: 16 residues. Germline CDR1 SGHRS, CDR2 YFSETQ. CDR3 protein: CASSLASGRGLDTQYF. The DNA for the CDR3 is TGCGCCAGCAGCTTGGCTAGCGGGAGAGGGTTAGATACGCAGTATTTT. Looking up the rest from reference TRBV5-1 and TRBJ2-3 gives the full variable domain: KAGVTQTPRYLIKTRGQQVTLSCSPISGHRSVSWYQQTPGQGLQFLFEYFSETQRNKGNFPGRFSGRQFSNSRSEMNVSTLELGDSALYLCASSLASGRGLDTQYFGPGTRLTVL.

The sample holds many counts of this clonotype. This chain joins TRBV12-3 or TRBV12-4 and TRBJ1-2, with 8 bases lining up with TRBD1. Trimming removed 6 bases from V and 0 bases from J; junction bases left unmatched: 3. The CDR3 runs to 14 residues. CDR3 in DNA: TGTGCCAGCAGATTGGACAGGGCTAACTATGGCTACACCTTC. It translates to CASRLDRANYGYTF.

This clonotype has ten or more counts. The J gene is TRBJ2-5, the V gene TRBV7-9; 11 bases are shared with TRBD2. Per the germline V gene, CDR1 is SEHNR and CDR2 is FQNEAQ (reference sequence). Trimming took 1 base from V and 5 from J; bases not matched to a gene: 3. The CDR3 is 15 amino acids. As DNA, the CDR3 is TGTGCCAGCAGCTTAGGACTAGCGGGGACGGAGACCCAGTACTTC. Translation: CASSLGLAGTETQYF.

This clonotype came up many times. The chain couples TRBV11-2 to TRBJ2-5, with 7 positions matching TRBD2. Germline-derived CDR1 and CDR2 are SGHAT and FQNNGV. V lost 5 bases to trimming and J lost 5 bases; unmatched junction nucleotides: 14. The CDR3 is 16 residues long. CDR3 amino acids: CASSLLGGGGKETQYF. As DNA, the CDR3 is TGTGCCAGCAGCCTACTCGGCGGGGGAGGGAAGGAGACCCAGTACTTC.

The CDR3 nucleotides are TGTGCCAGCAGTTACTCAGGGTCCCTTACTAACTATGGCTACACCTTC. Translated, it gives CASSYSGSLTNYGYTF. This sequence joins TRBV6-5 and TRBJ1-2; no reliable D call. Trimming shortened V by 0 bases and J by 0 bases, and 11 bases separated the two germline ends. Germline lookup yields CDR1 MNHEY and CDR2 SVGAGI. The CDR3 loop spans 16 amino acids.

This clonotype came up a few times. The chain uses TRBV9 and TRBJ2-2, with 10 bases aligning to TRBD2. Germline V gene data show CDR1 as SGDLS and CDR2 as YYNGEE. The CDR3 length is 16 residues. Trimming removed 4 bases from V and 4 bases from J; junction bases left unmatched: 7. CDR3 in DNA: TGTGCCAGCAGCTTCAGACTAGCGGGCCTCACCGGGGAGCTGTTTTTT. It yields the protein CASSFRLAGLTGELFF.

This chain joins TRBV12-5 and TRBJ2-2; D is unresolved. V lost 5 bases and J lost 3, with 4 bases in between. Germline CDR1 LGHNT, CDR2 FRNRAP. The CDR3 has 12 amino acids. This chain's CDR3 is CASGGDTGELFF. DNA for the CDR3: TGTGCTAGTGGTGGGGACACCGGGGAGCTGTTTTTT.

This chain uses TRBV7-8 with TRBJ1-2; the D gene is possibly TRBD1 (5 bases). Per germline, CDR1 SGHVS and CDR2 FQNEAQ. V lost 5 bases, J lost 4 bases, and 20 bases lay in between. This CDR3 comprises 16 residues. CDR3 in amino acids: CASSHTSGGVGYGYTF. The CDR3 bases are TGTGCCAGCAGCCACACCTCCGGGGGGGTCGGCTATGGCTACACCTTC.